The 20 T cell receptor beta chains below all came from one sample that was sequenced in a study of blood T cell repertoires in COVID-19. This table comes from immunoSEQ multiplex PCR, and its TCRdb copy is limited to in-frame clones, with some not included. The sample holds some 170,000 clones, around four fifths seen once. Material for sequencing was peripheral blood. These receptors all come from a human donor in a cohort sampled during active COVID-19.

This clone was seen once. The V call is TRBV7-2, the J call TRBJ1-1, with D uncertain. The CDR3 is 14 residues long. The germline V gene encodes CDR1 SGHTA and CDR2 FQGNSA. V was shortened by 2 bases and J by 0 bases, with 7 bases between the two germline ends. The CDR3 sequence is CASSLFLMNTEAFF. CDR3 DNA: TGTGCCAGCAGCTTATTTCTAATGAACACTGAAGCTTTCTTT.

The V gene is TRBV7-8, the J gene TRBJ2-5; 7 bases are a match to TRBD1. The length of the CDR3 is 15 residues. Germline V CDR1 and CDR2: SGHVS, FQNEAQ. Trimming took 5 bases from V and 4 from J; bases not matched to a gene: 10. The CDR3 bases are TGTGCCAGCAGCGCTGGGCGAGGGGGCCGAGAGACCCAGTACTTC. Translating gives CASSAGRGGRETQYF.

This chain joins TRBV10-3 and TRBJ1-2; 9 nucleotides line up with TRBD1. The CDR3 sequence is 15 residues long. V shed 6 bases, J shed 6 bases, and the junction held 11 bases outside the gene matches. Germline loops: CDR1 ENHRY, CDR2 SYGVKD. The chain's CDR3 is CAISSLDRGRDGYTF. CDR3 in DNA: TGTGCCATCAGCTCATTGGACAGGGGCCGGGATGGCTACACCTTC.

This clone showed up just once. This chain joins TRBV10-3 and TRBJ2-7, with a tentative D call TRBD2 (5 bases). The CDR3 sequence is 14 residues long. CDR1 and CDR2 from the germline V gene are ENHRY and SYGVKD. Trimming left V 3 bases short and J 7 bases short, with 16 bases between. The CDR3 DNA follows: TGTGCCATCAGTGAAGGGAGAAGTTCGTCGGAGCAGTACTTC. This sequence encodes CAISEGRSSSEQYF.

This sequence joins TRBV24-1 and TRBJ2-2; no firm D call. Germline CDR1 is KGHDR and CDR2 is SFDVKD. The CDR3 is 12 residues long. The V end was cut by 8 bases, the J end by 5 bases, with 8 bases between. Here the CDR3 reads CATKNPTGELFF. As DNA, the CDR3 is TGTGCCACCAAAAATCCGACCGGGGAGCTGTTTTTT.

The V and J genes are TRBV6-5 and TRBJ2-1; D possibly corresponds to TRBD2 (5 bases). The V end was cut by 5 bases, the J end by 6 bases, with 17 bases between. CDR1 is MNHEY and CDR2 is SVGAGI in the germline V gene. This CDR3 is built from 15 residues. CDR3 DNA: TGTGCCAGCAGTCCCGTGCCGGGAACCACCAATGAGCAGTTCTTC. Translated, it gives CASSPVPGTTNEQFF.

V and J are TRBV27 and TRBJ2-7; a possible D gene is TRBD2 (5 bases). Germline CDR1 and CDR2: MNHEY and SMNVEV (reference sequence). With 2 bases removed from V and 4 bases from J, the gap between germline ends came to 12 bases. The CDR3 covers 14 residues. Here the CDR3 reads CASSLAGLGYEQYF. The CDR3 coding sequence is TGTGCCAGCAGTTTAGCGGGTCTGGGTTACGAGCAGTACTTC.

With regard to this clone: Sequence at one end of the junction differs from germline and may be a read error. The chain couples TRBV6-1 to TRBJ2-1; tentatively, D is TRBD1 (5 bases). The CDR3 consists of 16 residues. Per the germline V gene, CDR1 is MNHNS and CDR2 is SASEGT. This chain's CDR3 is CASTESGSTLDGEQFF. The CDR3 coding sequence is TGTGCCAGCACTGAATCAGGGTCTACTTTGGACGGTGAGCAGTTCTTC.

The CDR3: CATGLELETQYF. The CDR3 DNA reads TGTGCCACGGGACTAGAGCTGGAGACCCAGTACTTC. The chain links TRBV10-3 to TRBJ2-5; 8 positions match TRBD2. The V and J ends lost 10 bases and 5 bases, in that order; junction bases with no gene match: 6. Per the germline V gene, CDR1 is ENHRY and CDR2 is SYGVKD. This CDR3 has 12 amino acids.

The chain joins TRBV19 to TRBJ2-3; D is possibly TRBD2 (7 bases). Per germline, CDR1 LNHDA and CDR2 SQIVND (reference sequence). The CDR3 has 14 amino acids. The V and J ends lost 6 bases and 3 bases respectively, with 13 bases between them. Here the CDR3 DNA reads TGTGCCAGTAGGGACGGGGGGCGGACAGATACGCAGTATTTT. Protein sequence: CASRDGGRTDTQYF.

The chain couples TRBV10-3 to TRBJ2-5; D gene unclear. V was shortened by 6 bases and J by 1 base, with 6 bases between the two germline ends. The CDR3 length is 12 residues. CDR1 is ENHRY, CDR2 SYGVKD, per germline. This CDR3 is CAIRASQETQYF. In DNA form, the CDR3 reads TGTGCCATCAGGGCCTCCCAAGAGACCCAGTACTTC.

This clone was counted a few times. The chain carries TRBV5-4 and TRBJ2-1; unclear D gene. This CDR3 spans 14 amino acids. The germline V and J ends were trimmed by 1 base and 5 bases, with 10 bases remaining between them. The V gene's germline CDR1 is SGHNT and CDR2 YYREEE (reference sequence). The chain's CDR3 is CASSLISRDNEQFF. In nucleotides, the CDR3 is TGTGCCAGCAGCTTGATTAGCAGAGACAATGAGCAGTTCTTC.

V gene TRBV6-2 or TRBV6-3 combines with J gene TRBJ2-2; D possibly corresponds to TRBD2 (6 bases). The CDR3 length is 19 residues. Germline CDR1 reads MNHEY; CDR2 reads SVGEGT. The germline V and J ends were trimmed by 0 bases and 1 base, with 18 bases remaining between them. The CDR3 coding sequence is TGTGCCAGCAGTTACTCGAGTCATGTTCGGGGAGGGAACACCGGGGAGCTGTTTTTT. Its protein is CASSYSSHVRGGNTGELFF.

This clone was observed a few times. This chain connects TRBV7-2 to TRBJ1-1; tentative D call: TRBD1 (5 bases). Germline CDR1 SGHTA, CDR2 FQGNSA. V lost 6 bases and J lost 0, with 8 bases in between. This CDR3 contains 13 residues. CDR3 nucleotides: TGTGCCAGCAGAGACAGCTTGAACACTGAAGCTTTCTTT. Its translation is CASRDSLNTEAFF.

The J gene is TRBJ1-2, the V gene TRBV6-2 or TRBV6-3; D may be TRBD1 (5 bases). The CDR3 spans 14 residues. CDR1 is MNHEY and CDR2 is SVGEGT in the germline V gene. Trimming removed 0 bases from V and 6 bases from J, with 11 bases in between. CDR3 nucleotide sequence: TGTGCCAGCAGTTACTCCGGCAGGGATAATGGCTACACCTTC. This encodes CASSYSGRDNGYTF.

This clone was found once. The V gene is TRBV11-3, the J gene TRBJ1-5; weak D call: TRBD1 (5 bases). Germline V gives CDR1 SGHNT, CDR2 YENEEA. Trimming cost V 0 bases and J 0 bases, with 15 bases left between them. The CDR3 spans 18 residues. CDR3 coding DNA: TGTGCCAGCAGCTTAGATAGAAGGACACAATATAGCAATCAGCCCCAGCATTTT. This codes for CASSLDRRTQYSNQPQHF.

This sequence joins TRBV3-1 (or the pseudogene TRBV3-2) and TRBJ2-2; TRBD2 aligns across 12 bases. The junction had 9 bases not matched to a gene; V was cut back by 0 bases and J by 1 base. The V gene's germline CDR1 is LGHDT and CDR2 YNNKEL (reference sequence). This CDR3 is 20 amino acids long. The CDR3 reads CASSQEGLAGGAGNTGELFF. The CDR3 region has the DNA TGTGCCAGCAGCCAAGAGGGGCTAGCGGGAGGGGCGGGGAACACCGGGGAGCTGTTTTTT.

The chain is built from TRBV29-1 and TRBJ2-3; maybe TRBD2 (5 bases). Between the trimmed V and J ends, which lost 4 bases and 2 bases, there was a span of 13 bases. The CDR3 has 14 residues. The V gene's germline CDR1 is SQVTM and CDR2 ANQGSEA. CDR3: CSVGGLLLTDTQYF. In nucleotides, the CDR3 is TGCAGCGTTGGAGGGCTACTTCTCACAGATACGCAGTATTTT.

This clone was seen at least ten times. This chain connects TRBV10-1 to TRBJ1-1; D remains unclear. Germline loops: CDR1 WNHNN, CDR2 SYGVQD (reference sequence). The CDR3 extends over 13 amino acids. V shed 6 bases and J shed 1 base, with 9 bases lying between them. Here the CDR3 DNA reads TGCGCCAGCAGGTCTCAGAAGAACACTGAAGCTTTCTTT. Its protein is CASRSQKNTEAFF.

CDR3 bases: TGTGCCAGCAGCGCAGCGGGAGGGCCCTACGAGCAGTACTTC. Its translation is CASSAAGGPYEQYF. The chain joins TRBV9 to TRBJ2-7; 10 bases map to TRBD2. The CDR3 consists of 14 residues. With 3 bases clipped from V and 2 bases from J, the junction kept 2 bases outside the gene matches. CDR1 SGDLS and CDR2 YYNGEE come from the germline V gene.